Below, 25 T cell receptor beta chains from the same sample are listed, as sequenced in a study of CD8+ T cells in alopecia areata. Extraction of RNA preceded its reverse transcription into cDNA, which served as the sequencing template. TCRdb's copy holds only in-frame clones and misses some; the assay was immunoSEQ multiplex PCR. The sample holds about 150,000 clones, approximately 50% seen once. The sample was CD4+ T cells sorted from blood. Receptors originate from a human donor with alopecia areata.

This clone has only one observation. The chain combines TRBV29-1 with TRBJ1-1; D ambiguous. CDR1 and CDR2 from the germline V gene are SQVTM and ANQGSEA. V was trimmed by 6 bases and J by 1 base, leaving 18 bases between them. This CDR3 is built from 15 residues. The CDR3 coding sequence is TGCAGCGTCCGACTCAAGCTACATGCGAACACTGAAGCTTTCTTT. Translating it yields CSVRLKLHANTEAFF. Combining the CDR3 with reference TRBV29-1 and TRBJ1-1 gives the whole variable domain SAVISQKPSRDICQRGTSLTIQCQVDSQVTMMFWYRQQPGQSLTLIATANQGSEATYESGFVIDKFPISRPNLTFSTLTVSNMSPEDSSIYLCSVRLKLHANTEAFFGQGTRLTVV.

The chain links TRBV30 to TRBJ2-5; maybe TRBD1 (6 bases). Trimming cost V 5 bases and J 2 bases, with 12 bases left between them. The CDR3 is 13 residues long. Germline lookup yields CDR1 GTSNPN and CDR2 SVGIG (reference sequence). CDR3 in amino acids: CAWGWTVQETQYF. CDR3 nucleotides: TGTGCCTGGGGCTGGACAGTTCAAGAGACCCAGTACTTC.

The chain joins TRBV27 to TRBJ2-7, with 7 positions matching TRBD2. The germline CDR1 and CDR2 sequences are MNHEY and SMNVEV (reference sequence). The CDR3 has 16 amino acids. The junction had 12 bases not matched to a gene; V was cut back by 5 bases and J by 2 bases. This CDR3 reads CASSRPGASGTYEQYF. The CDR3, as DNA: TGTGCCAGCAGTCGCCCAGGCGCTAGCGGCACCTACGAGCAGTACTTC.

This clone is a singleton in its sample. The rearrangement uses TRBV14 and TRBJ2-2; D possibly corresponds to TRBD1 (6 bases). Deletions cut 3 bases from V and 7 bases from J, with 21 bases between. The CDR3 is 17 residues long. CDR1 and CDR2 (germline): SGHDN, FVKESK. The CDR3 protein is CASSQTLVGHRNGELFF. The CDR3 DNA sequence: TGTGCCAGCAGCCAGACCTTAGTGGGACATCGGAACGGGGAGCTGTTTTTT.

The chain has TRBV7-2 and TRBJ2-2; no clear D. V dropped 5 bases and J dropped 0 bases, with 13 bases sitting between them. This CDR3 region has 16 residues. The germline CDR1 and CDR2 sequences are SGHTA and FQGNSA. Here the CDR3 DNA reads TGTGCCAGCAGCCCGGCTAGAGTAACGAACACCGGGGAGCTGTTTTTT. Translation: CASSPARVTNTGELFF.

The chain links TRBV6-5 to TRBJ2-3; no definite D call. There are 15 residues in the CDR3. V gave up 2 bases and J gave up 1 base, with 10 bases separating them. Germline-derived CDR1 and CDR2 are MNHEY and SVGAGI. The CDR3 coding sequence is TGTGCCAGCAGTTACAGGGCCCCACGCACAGATACGCAGTATTTT. It codes for CASSYRAPRTDTQYF.

The CDR3 here is CSAQGMNTEAFF. In DNA form, the CDR3 reads TGCAGCGCCCAGGGCATGAACACTGAAGCTTTCTTT. This chain connects TRBV29-1 to TRBJ1-1; weak D call: TRBD1 (5 bases). This CDR3 has 12 amino acids. Between the trimmed V and J ends, which lost 7 bases and 0 bases, there was a span of 9 bases. The germline gives CDR1 SQVTM, CDR2 ANQGSEA.

CDR3 sequence: CAISEGRGSSYNEQFF. The DNA for the CDR3 is TGTGCCATCAGTGAGGGGCGGGGGAGCTCCTACAATGAGCAGTTCTTC. The chain has TRBV10-3 and TRBJ2-1; 7 nucleotides agree with TRBD2. There are 16 residues in the CDR3. V shed 2 bases and J 0 bases; nucleotides not matched to a gene: 4. Germline V CDR1 and CDR2: ENHRY, SYGVKD.

The J gene is TRBJ2-7, the V gene TRBV27, with D possibly being TRBD1 or TRBD2 (7 bases each). Trimming took 3 bases from V and 3 from J, leaving 12 bases between them. The length of the CDR3 is 14 residues. Germline-derived CDR1 and CDR2 are MNHEY and SMNVEV (reference sequence). The CDR3 DNA reads as TGTGCCAGCAGTTTCATCAGGGGGGGCTACGAGCAGTACTTC. The encoded protein is CASSFIRGGYEQYF.

CDR3 coding DNA: TGTGCCATCAGTGAGTCGAGTCAGGGAGAGACCCAGTACTTC. It codes for CAISESSQGETQYF. V is TRBV10-3 and J is TRBJ2-5, with D possibly matching TRBD1 (5 bases). Germline CDR1 ENHRY, CDR2 SYGVKD. Trimming took off 0 bases at V and 4 bases at J, with 9 bases between the two ends. The CDR3 loop spans 14 amino acids.

The CDR3 loop is CASSKQTALTDTQYF. DNA for the CDR3: TGTGCCAGCAGCAAACAAACAGCTCTTACAGATACGCAGTATTTT. The chain combines TRBV7-2 with TRBJ2-3, with D unclear. The CDR3 is 15 amino acids. The V gene lost 5 bases and the J gene lost 3 bases, with 15 bases spanning the gap. Germline assignment: CDR1 SGHTA and CDR2 FQGNSA.

This clone has a handful of counts. V gene TRBV5-1 combines with J gene TRBJ1-1; D is unclear. Deletions cut 5 bases from V and 2 bases from J, with 16 bases between. The CDR3 is made up of 15 amino acids. CDR1 and CDR2 (germline): SGHRS, YFSETQ. CDR3 residues: CASSGVGRGNTEAFF. CDR3 bases: TGCGCCAGCAGTGGTGTAGGGCGAGGTAACACTGAAGCTTTCTTT.

In this sample, this clone turned up a few times. The chain links TRBV7-8 to TRBJ2-3, with a possible D match to TRBD1 (5 bases). This CDR3 has 14 residues. In germline, CDR1 is SGHVS, CDR2 FQNEAQ. Trimming removed 7 bases at V and 0 bases at J, with 11 bases between. CDR3 sequence (DNA): TGTGCCAGCATAAGACAGAAGAGCACAGATACGCAGTATTTT. It encodes CASIRQKSTDTQYF.

Here the CDR3 reads CAISGVAGGPRMIDKNIQYF. In DNA form, the CDR3 reads TGTGCCATCAGTGGGGTAGCGGGAGGGCCAAGGATGATCGACAAAAACATTCAGTACTTC. The chain links TRBV10-3 to TRBJ2-4; 11 bases agree with TRBD2. This CDR3 is 20 amino acids long. V lost 4 bases, J lost 3 bases, and 17 bases stayed unmatched. Per germline, CDR1 ENHRY and CDR2 SYGVKD.

The CDR3 is CASSLNTGELFF. The CDR3 DNA is TGTGCCAGCAGCTTAAACACCGGGGAGCTGTTTTTT. The gene calls are TRBV7-9 and TRBJ2-2, with D unresolved. CDR3 size: 12 residues. Germline CDR1 reads SEHNR; CDR2 reads FQNEAQ (reference sequence). The V gene lost 2 bases and the J gene lost 2 bases, with 0 bases spanning the gap.

The V call is TRBV28, the J call TRBJ2-5, with 11 bases identical to TRBD2. Germline CDR1 and CDR2: MDHEN and SYDVKM. The ends lost 7 bases at V and 3 bases at J; junction bases unmatched: 7. This CDR3 comprises 15 residues. CDR3 bases: TGTGCCAGCAAGCGAGGGACTAGCGGCGAAGAGACCCAGTACTTC. Translating it yields CASKRGTSGEETQYF.

The sample holds a few counts of this clone. V usage is TRBV7-9 and J usage is TRBJ1-1; D remains ambiguous. The V gene lost 4 bases and the J gene lost 7 bases, with 13 bases spanning the gap. CDR1 and CDR2 (germline): SEHNR, FQNEAQ (reference sequence). The length of the CDR3 is 13 residues. CDR3 bases: TGTGCCAGCAGCTCCCAAGTGGTGAATGAAGCTTTCTTT. Its protein product is CASSSQVVNEAFF. The whole variable domain, remainder taken from reference TRBV7-9 and TRBJ1-1, is DTGVSQNPRHKITKRGQNVTFRCDPISEHNRLYWYRQTLGQGPEFLTYFQNEAQLEKSRLLSDRFSAERPKGSFSTLEIQRTEQGDSAMYLCASSSQVVNEAFFGQGTRLTVV.

The chain recombines TRBV6-5 with TRBJ2-7; D tentatively reads TRBD1 or TRBD2 (5 bases each). From germline, CDR1 is MNHEY and CDR2 SVGAGI. The CDR3 has 15 amino acids. V shed 6 bases and J shed 1 base, with 16 bases lying between them. The CDR3 sequence: CASRYNRDGSYEQYF. The CDR3 nucleotides are TGTGCCAGCAGATACAACCGGGACGGGTCCTACGAGCAGTACTTC.

V is TRBV9 and J is TRBJ2-1; D is uncertain. Trimming shortened V by 3 bases and J by 7 bases, and 11 bases separated the two germline ends. Germline V gives CDR1 SGDLS, CDR2 YYNGEE. The CDR3 consists of 13 residues. The CDR3, as DNA: TGTGCCAGCAGCGGAGGCACGGGTAATGAGCAGTTCTTC. It translates to CASSGGTGNEQFF.

The chain combines TRBV30 with TRBJ2-7, with a weak D call TRBD2 (6 bases). Trimming removed 1 base from V and 3 bases from J, with 16 bases in between. This CDR3 is built from 15 residues. The germline V gene encodes CDR1 GTSNPN and CDR2 SVGIG (reference sequence). The CDR3 is CAWSGGGLAGYEQYF. CDR3 nucleotide sequence: TGTGCCTGGAGTGGAGGAGGGCTAGCTGGCTACGAGCAGTACTTC.

The chain couples TRBV4-2 to TRBJ2-1; no firm D call. With 2 bases removed from V and 8 bases from J, the gap between germline ends came to 13 bases. Germline-derived CDR1 and CDR2 are LGHNA and YNFKEQ. The length of the CDR3 is 14 residues. The DNA of the CDR3 is TGTGCCAGCAGCCAAACCTCAGTGATCCATGAGCAGTTCTTC. It encodes CASSQTSVIHEQFF.

The rearrangement links TRBV2 to TRBJ2-2; D gene unclear. The germline gives CDR1 SNHLY, CDR2 FYNNEI. V lost 7 bases, J lost 1 base, and 13 bases lay in between. The CDR3 loop spans 15 amino acids. The CDR3 nucleotides are TGTGCCAGCATGTCAGGACGACAGAACACCGGGGAGCTGTTTTTT. It specifies CASMSGRQNTGELFF. Full variable domain (missing parts from reference TRBV2 and TRBJ2-2): EPEVTQTPSHQVTQMGQEVILRCVPISNHLYFYWYRQILGQKVEFLVSFYNNEISEKSEIFDDQFSVERPDGSNFTLKIRSTKLEDSAMYFCASMSGRQNTGELFFGEGSRLTVL.

This clone was found a few times. The V gene is TRBV28, the J gene TRBJ1-2; 12 bases line up with TRBD1. The germline CDR1 and CDR2 sequences are MDHEN and SYDVKM. The CDR3 is 13 amino acids. CDR3 sequence reads: CAWGTGGGYGYTF. For the CDR3, the DNA is TGTGCTTGGGGGACAGGGGGCGGCTATGGCTACACCTTC.

The rearrangement uses TRBV18 and TRBJ1-4; TRBD1 aligns across 9 bases. There are 13 residues in the CDR3. Germline CDR1 reads KGHSH; CDR2 reads LQKENI. V lost 4 bases and J lost 6; bases outside the gene matches: 0. The CDR3 DNA reads TGTGCCAGCTCACGGGACAGGGATGAAAAACTGTTTTTT. It translates to CASSRDRDEKLFF.

The chain links TRBV9 to TRBJ2-5; D ambiguous. V was trimmed by 4 bases and J by 5 bases, leaving 15 bases between them. Germline V gene sequence: CDR1 SGDLS, CDR2 YYNGEE. The CDR3 totals 14 residues. As DNA, the CDR3 is TGTGCCAGCAGCCCCCGACTTATTCAGGAGACCCAGTACTTC. Amino acids: CASSPRLIQETQYF. The variable domain in full, completed from reference TRBV9 and TRBJ2-5, reads DSGVTQTPKHLITATGQRVTLRCSPRSGDLSVYWYQQSLDQGLQFLIQYYNGEERAKGNILERFSAQQFPDLHSELNLSSLELGDSALYFCASSPRLIQETQYFGPGTRLLVL.